This T cell receptor (beta chain) was identified during a study of Graves' ophthalmopathy and Graves' hyperthyroidism. About the research overall: By definition, stable hyperthyroidism involved no ophthalmopathy within 18 months of follow-up.

Researchers took RNA transcripts and amplified TCR beta CDR3 regions from them. The library came from an HTBI-primed first-round RT-PCR and a second-round multiplex PCR. Each CDR3 protein is one row after TCRdb ran MiXCR on the multiplex PCR reads. The table records over a million distinct CDR3 sequences, about two fifths of them present only once. CDR3 length equals 13 residues. Germline CDR1 is ENHRY and CDR2 is SYGVKD. Trimming left V 6 bases short and J 8 bases short, with 13 bases between. The clonotype originates from an adult man with Graves' hyperthyroidism. The sequenced sample consisted of peripheral blood or thyroid tissue (not recorded which). V and J are TRBV10-3 and TRBJ1-4; possible D gene TRBD1, 5 bases. The CDR3 sequence is CAIRGEFEEKLFF. As DNA, the CDR3 is TGTGCCATCAGGGGGGAATTTGAGGAAAAACTGTTTTTT.